These T cell receptor beta chains were read from a single sample in a study of control samples from healthy donors and cancer patients. The repertoire was sequenced with immunoSEQ multiplex PCR; TCRdb's copy has only in-frame clones and lacks some. The table records approximately 150,000 clones, less than 95% of them present only once. Sequences were obtained from PBMCs. The receptors come from a man aged 60 to 75 with colorectal cancer. The CDR3 runs from the conserved cysteine through the conserved F or W. A D gene is named only where the DNA matches it firmly. Clone size is stated in some rows and not others, as once, few, many or a class when expanded.

j_gene,abundance,d_gene,v_gene,CDR3nt,CDR3aa
TRBJ1-4,NA,NA,TRBV3-1/TRBV3-2,TGTGCCAGCAGCCAAACAGGTGAAAAACTGTTTTTT,CASSQTGEKLFF
TRBJ2-1,NA,TRBD1,TRBV29-1,TGCAGCGTTGAAAGGCCAGGGACAGGGATATCCAATGAGCAGTTCTTC,CSVERPGTGISNEQFF
TRBJ2-5,NA,NA,TRBV12-3/TRBV12-4,TGTGCCAGCAGTTTTGGCAGGGGAGAGACCCAGTACTTC,CASSFGRGETQYF
TRBJ1-2,once,TRBD1,TRBV7-9,TGTGCCAGCAGTAGGGGACAGGGGCCGTCAAACTATGGCTACACCTTC,CASSRGQGPSNYGYTF
TRBJ1-4,once,NA,TRBV5-4,TGTGCCAGCAGCTTGGCAGGGCTCGATGAAAAACTGTTTTTT,CASSLAGLDEKLFF
TRBJ1-5,NA,NA,TRBV5-5,TGTGCCAGCAGCCCTGACAGAACTAATCAGCCCCAGCATTTT,CASSPDRTNQPQHF
TRBJ2-7,NA,NA,TRBV27,TGTGCCAGCAGTTTGTACGGGGGGCCCTCCTACGAGCAGTACTTC,CASSLYGGPSYEQYF
TRBJ2-3,NA,NA,TRBV10-2,TGCGCCAGCAGTGAGGCCTTGGATACGCAGTATTTT,CASSEALDTQYF
TRBJ2-1,NA,NA,TRBV19,TGTGCCAGTAGTGTTGGCGGCTACAATGAGCAGTTCTTC,CASSVGGYNEQFF
TRBJ1-2,once,NA,TRBV29-1,TGCAGCGTTGAATCGGGAGGGAATGGCTACACCTTC,CSVESGGNGYTF
TRBJ1-6,NA,NA,TRBV21-1,TGTGCCAGCAGCAAAGCGCGCGGGGGCGCAAAAAGGATTAATTCACCCCTCCACTTT,CASSKARGGAKRINSPLHF
TRBJ2-1,once,NA,TRBV5-1,TGCGCCAGCAGCAGTAACAGCTACAATGAGCAGTTCTTC,CASSSNSYNEQFF
TRBJ2-1,NA,NA,TRBV27,TGTGCCAGCAGTTTTCGGGGCTCCTACAATGAGCAGTTCTTC,CASSFRGSYNEQFF
TRBJ2-3,once,NA,TRBV29-1,TGCAGCGTTGGGACTTCCTACGCAGATACGCAGTATTTT,CSVGTSYADTQYF
TRBJ1-4,NA,NA,TRBV7-9,TGTGCCAGCAGCGTCCTCAGGGCCCTGAGTGGTGAAAAACTGTTTTTT,CASSVLRALSGEKLFF
TRBJ2-3,once,NA,TRBV4-1,TGCGCCAGCAGCCAGGGCCTCGGGGGGCTCACAGATACGCAGTATTTT,CASSQGLGGLTDTQYF
TRBJ1-1,NA,NA,TRBV27,TGTGCCAGCAGCTTAGTTTCCACAGCCAACACTGAAGCTTTCTTT,CASSLVSTANTEAFF
TRBJ2-5,NA,TRBD1,TRBV7-9,TGTGCCAGCAGCCCGGGCAGGGGGCCTTGGGAGACCCAGTACTTC,CASSPGRGPWETQYF
TRBJ2-7,NA,TRBD1,TRBV2,TGTGCCAGCAGCGTTGACAGGGTGGCCTACGAGCAGTACTTC,CASSVDRVAYEQYF
TRBJ1-1,NA,NA,TRBV5-6,TGTGCCAGCAGCTTGGTTTCCAGGGGAAAGAACACTGAAGCTTTCTTT,CASSLVSRGKNTEAFF
TRBJ2-1,NA,TRBD2,TRBV19,TGTGCCAGTAGTAGGGGACTAGCGGGATACAATGAGCAGTTCTTC,CASSRGLAGYNEQFF
TRBJ2-7,once,TRBD1,TRBV7-9,TGTGCCAGCAGCTCCTCATGGGACAGGGTCTACGAGCAGTACTTC,CASSSSWDRVYEQYF
TRBJ2-3,NA,TRBD2,TRBV18,TGTGCCAGCTCACCACCCAGCGGGGGGGGCACAGATACGCAGTATTTT,CASSPPSGGGTDTQYF
TRBJ1-4,NA,NA,TRBV4-1,TGCGCCAGCAGCCAGACCTTTAATGAAAAACTGTTTTTT,CASSQTFNEKLFF
TRBJ1-6,NA,NA,TRBV21-1,TGTGCCAGCAGCAAAGGGGGCTTTCGGACGGGAAGCTCCTATAATTCACCCCTCCACTTT,CASSKGGFRTGSSYNSPLHF
TRBJ1-4,NA,NA,TRBV24-1,TGTGCCACCAGTGAGGGGGGCGATGAAAAACTGTTTTTT,CATSEGGDEKLFF
TRBJ2-3,once,NA,TRBV9,TGTGCCAGCAGCGTAGGGGCTAGCACAGATACGCAGTATTTT,CASSVGASTDTQYF
TRBJ1-2,NA,NA,TRBV10-3,TGTGCCATCAGGCAGGGTACGAACTATGGCTACACCTTC,CAIRQGTNYGYTF
TRBJ1-5,NA,NA,TRBV6-4,TGTGCCAGCAGTGACGAGCATAGCAATCAGCCCCAGCATTTT,CASSDEHSNQPQHF